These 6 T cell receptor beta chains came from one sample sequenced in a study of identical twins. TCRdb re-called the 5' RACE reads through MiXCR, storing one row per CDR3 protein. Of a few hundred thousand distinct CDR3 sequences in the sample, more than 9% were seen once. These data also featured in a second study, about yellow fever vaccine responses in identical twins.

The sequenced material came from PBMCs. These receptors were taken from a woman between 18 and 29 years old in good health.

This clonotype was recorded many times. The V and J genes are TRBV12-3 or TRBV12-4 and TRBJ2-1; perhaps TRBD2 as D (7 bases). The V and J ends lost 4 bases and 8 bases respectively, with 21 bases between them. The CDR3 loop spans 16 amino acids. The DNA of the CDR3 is TGTGCCAGCAGTTCACCCAGGTGGGGGGGCCTCGATGAGCAGTTCTTC. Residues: CASSSPRWGGLDEQFF.

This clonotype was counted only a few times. CDR3 nucleotide sequence: TGCAGCGTTGAATTTTTAATTGAGGCTAACAATGAGCAGTTCTTC. Translating gives CSVEFLIEANNEQFF. This chain links TRBV29-1 with TRBJ2-1; D ambiguous. Germline assignment: CDR1 SQVTM and CDR2 ANQGSEA. Trimming stripped 2 bases from V and 5 bases from J, with 16 bases between. This CDR3 is built from 15 residues.

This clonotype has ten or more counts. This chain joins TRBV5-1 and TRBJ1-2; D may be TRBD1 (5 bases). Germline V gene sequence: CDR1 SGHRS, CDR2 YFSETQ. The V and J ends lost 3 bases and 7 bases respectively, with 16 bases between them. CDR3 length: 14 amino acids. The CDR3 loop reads CASSSNQGLSGYTF. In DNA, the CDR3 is TGCGCCAGCAGCTCAAATCAGGGTCTCTCTGGCTACACCTTC. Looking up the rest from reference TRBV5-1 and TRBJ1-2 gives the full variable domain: KAGVTQTPRYLIKTRGQQVTLSCSPISGHRSVSWYQQTPGQGLQFLFEYFSETQRNKGNFPGRFSGRQFSNSRSEMNVSTLELGDSALYLCASSSNQGLSGYTFGSGTRLTVV.

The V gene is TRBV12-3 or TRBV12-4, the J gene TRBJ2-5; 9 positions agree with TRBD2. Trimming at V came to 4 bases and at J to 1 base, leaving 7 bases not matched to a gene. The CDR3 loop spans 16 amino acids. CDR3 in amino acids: CASSSNPGLAQETQYF. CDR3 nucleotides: TGTGCCAGCAGTTCGAACCCGGGACTAGCCCAAGAGACCCAGTACTTC.

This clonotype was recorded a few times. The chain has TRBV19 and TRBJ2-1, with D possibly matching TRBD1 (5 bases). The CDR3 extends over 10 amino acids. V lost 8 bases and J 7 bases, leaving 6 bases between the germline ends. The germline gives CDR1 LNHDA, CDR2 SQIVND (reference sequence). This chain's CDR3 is CASGHNEQFF. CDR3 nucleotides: TGTGCCAGTGGACATAATGAGCAGTTCTTC.

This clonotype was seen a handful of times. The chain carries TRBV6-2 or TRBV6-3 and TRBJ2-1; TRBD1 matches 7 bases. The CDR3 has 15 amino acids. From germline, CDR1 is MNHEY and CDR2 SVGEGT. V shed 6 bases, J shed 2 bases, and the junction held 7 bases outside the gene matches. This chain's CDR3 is CASSGDRPPYNEQFF. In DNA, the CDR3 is TGTGCCAGCAGCGGGGACAGACCCCCCTACAATGAGCAGTTCTTC.